This TCR beta chain was identified in a study of shared clonotypes between healthy human individuals. Study-level points and caveats: Estimated richness was generally greater in naive than memory subsets.

Turning to this clone: The antigen is undetermined.

The CDR3 has 17 amino acids. Trimming left V 4 bases short and J 9 bases short, with 25 bases between. Germline lookup yields CDR1 MDHEN and CDR2 SYDVKM. The data were produced by immunoSEQ multiplex PCR, yet TCRdb's version contains in-frame clones alone and is incomplete. The table lists some 500,000 clones, 95% to 97% of them singletons. The sample taken for sequencing was naive CD4+ T cells sorted from blood. Subset: CD45RA+ positively selected. The clonotype was recovered from a woman aged 30 to 39 in good health. The chain employs TRBV28 and TRBJ1-5; D gene uncertain. The CDR3 sequence: CASSWRRGHSAAPPQHF. CDR3 nucleotides: TGTGCCAGCAGTTGGAGGCGGGGTCATTCGGCGGCGCCGCCCCAGCATTTT. The full variable domain, rest sourced from reference TRBV28 and TRBJ1-5, is DVKVTQSSRYLVKRTGEKVFLECVQDMDHENMFWYRQDPGLGLRLIYFSYDVKMKEKGDIPEGYSVSREKKERFSLILESASTNQTSMYLCASSWRRGHSAAPPQHFGDGTRLSIL.